This T cell receptor (beta chain) was captured by sequencing in a study of shared clonotypes between healthy human individuals. Study-wide findings and caveats: Of the naive CD4 clonotypes, roughly 5.5% were shared across a handful of donors. Among donors, the sharing of clonotypes was expected to be influenced by sequencing depth.

This was a deep-level run. Clones were read by immunoSEQ multiplex PCR, and TCRdb kept only the in-frame ones, dropping some. This table has around 580,000 clones, more than 95% appearing once. CD45RO-negative cells were positively selected for CCR7, leaving out terminally differentiated effector memory CD45RA+ cells. Points on this clone: Its antigen is undetermined.

There are 15 residues in the CDR3. CDR1 MDHEN and CDR2 SYDVKM come from the germline V gene. Losses at the gene ends were 3 bases for V and 6 bases for J; bases not matched to a gene: 7. The TCR comes from a young man in good health. Sequencing was done on a sample of naive CD8+ T cells sorted from blood. The rearrangement uses TRBV28 and TRBJ1-5; 8 bases are a match to TRBD1. CDR3 protein: CASSFFETGAQPQHF. In nucleotides, the CDR3 is TGTGCCAGCAGTTTTTTCGAGACAGGGGCTCAGCCCCAGCATTTT.